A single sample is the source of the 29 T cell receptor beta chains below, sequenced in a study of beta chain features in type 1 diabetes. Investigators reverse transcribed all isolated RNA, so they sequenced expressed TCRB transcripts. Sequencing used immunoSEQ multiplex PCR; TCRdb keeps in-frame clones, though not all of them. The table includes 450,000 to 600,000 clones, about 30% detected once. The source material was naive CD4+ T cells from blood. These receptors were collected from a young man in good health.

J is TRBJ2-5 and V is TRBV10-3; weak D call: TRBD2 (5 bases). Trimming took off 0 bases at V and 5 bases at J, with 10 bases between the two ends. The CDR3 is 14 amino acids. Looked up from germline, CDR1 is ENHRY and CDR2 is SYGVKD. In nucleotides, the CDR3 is TGTGCCATCAGTGAGTCTGTGGGAGTGGAGACCCAGTACTTC. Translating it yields CAISESVGVETQYF.

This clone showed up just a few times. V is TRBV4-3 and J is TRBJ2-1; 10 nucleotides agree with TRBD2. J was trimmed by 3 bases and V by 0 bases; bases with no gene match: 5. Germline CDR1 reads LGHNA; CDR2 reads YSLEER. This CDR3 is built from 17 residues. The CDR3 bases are TGCGCCAGCAGCCAAGAGGGTACTAGCGGGGTCTACAATGAGCAGTTCTTC. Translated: CASSQEGTSGVYNEQFF.

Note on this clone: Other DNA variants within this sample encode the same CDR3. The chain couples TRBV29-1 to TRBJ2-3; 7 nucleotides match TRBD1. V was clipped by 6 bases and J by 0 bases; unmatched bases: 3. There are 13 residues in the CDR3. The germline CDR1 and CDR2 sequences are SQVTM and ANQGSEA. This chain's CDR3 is CSVRQGSTDTQYF. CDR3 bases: TGCAGCGTAAGACAGGGTAGCACAGATACGCAGTATTTT.

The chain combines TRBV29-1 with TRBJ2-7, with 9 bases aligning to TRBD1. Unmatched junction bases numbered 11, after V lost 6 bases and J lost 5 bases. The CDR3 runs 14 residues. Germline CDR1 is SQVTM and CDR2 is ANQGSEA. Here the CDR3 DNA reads TGCAGCGTCGTCAGGGACAGGGCGTCCAACGAGCAGTACTTC. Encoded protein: CSVVRDRASNEQYF.

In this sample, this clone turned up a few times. CDR3 in DNA: TGCAGCGTTGTAAGATTTAAACTCCGGGACAGGGGCTACAATGAGCAGTTCTTC. Encoded protein: CSVVRFKLRDRGYNEQFF. The chain employs TRBV29-1 and TRBJ2-1; TRBD1 agrees at 10 bases. The CDR3 covers 18 residues. Germline V gene lookup returns CDR1 SQVTM and CDR2 ANQGSEA. J gave up 3 bases and V 4 bases, and 15 bases lay outside the gene matches.

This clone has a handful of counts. This CDR3 is CSVEGDRNEQYF. CDR3 bases: TGCAGCGTTGAAGGAGACCGCAACGAGCAGTACTTC. The chain links TRBV29-1 to TRBJ2-7; D uncertain. The CDR3 runs 12 residues. Germline V gene lookup returns CDR1 SQVTM and CDR2 ANQGSEA. The V gene lost 1 base and the J gene lost 5 bases, with 9 bases spanning the gap.

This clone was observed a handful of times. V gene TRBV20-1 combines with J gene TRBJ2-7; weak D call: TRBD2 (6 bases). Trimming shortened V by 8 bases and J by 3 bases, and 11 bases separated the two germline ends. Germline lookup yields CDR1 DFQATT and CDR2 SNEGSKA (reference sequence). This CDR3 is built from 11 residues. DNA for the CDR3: TGCAGTTCCGGGAGACTCTACGAGCAGTACTTC. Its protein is CSSGRLYEQYF.

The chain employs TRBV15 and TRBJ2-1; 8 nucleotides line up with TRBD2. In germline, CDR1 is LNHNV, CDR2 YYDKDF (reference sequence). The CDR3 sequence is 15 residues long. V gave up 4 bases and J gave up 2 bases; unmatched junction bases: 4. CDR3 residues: CATSTTSGTYNEQFF. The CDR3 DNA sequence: TGTGCCACCAGCACTACTAGCGGAACCTACAATGAGCAGTTCTTC.

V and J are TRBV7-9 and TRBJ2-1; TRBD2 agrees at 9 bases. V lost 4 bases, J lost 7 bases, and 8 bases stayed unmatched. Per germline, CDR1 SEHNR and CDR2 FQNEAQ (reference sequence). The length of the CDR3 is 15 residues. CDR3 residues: CASSSLAGVANEQFF. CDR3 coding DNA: TGTGCCAGCAGCTCCTTAGCGGGAGTTGCAAATGAGCAGTTCTTC. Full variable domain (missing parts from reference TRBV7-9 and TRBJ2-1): DTGVSQNPRHKITKRGQNVTFRCDPISEHNRLYWYRQTLGQGPEFLTYFQNEAQLEKSRLLSDRFSAERPKGSFSTLEIQRTEQGDSAMYLCASSSLAGVANEQFFGPGTRLTVL.

CDR3 DNA: TGCGCCAGCAGCGGGACGGTCCTAGAGAGCACAGATACGCAGTATTTT. It yields the protein CASSGTVLESTDTQYF. The rearrangement joins TRBV5-1 to TRBJ2-3; D assignment may be TRBD1 or TRBD2 (5 bases each). Germline V lookup: CDR1 SGHRS, CDR2 YFSETQ. Trimming took 4 bases from V and 0 from J, leaving 15 bases between them. The CDR3 length is 16 residues.

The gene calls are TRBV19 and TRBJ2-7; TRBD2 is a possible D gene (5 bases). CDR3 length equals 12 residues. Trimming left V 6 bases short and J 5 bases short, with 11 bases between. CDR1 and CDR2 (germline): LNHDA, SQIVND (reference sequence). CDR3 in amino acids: CASSGKIHEQYF. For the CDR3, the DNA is TGTGCCAGTAGCGGGAAGATCCACGAGCAGTACTTC.

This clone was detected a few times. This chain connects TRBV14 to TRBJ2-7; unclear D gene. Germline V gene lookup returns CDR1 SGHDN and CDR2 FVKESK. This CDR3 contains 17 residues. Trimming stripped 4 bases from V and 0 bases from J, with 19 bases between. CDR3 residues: CASSPGSWVQNSYEQYF. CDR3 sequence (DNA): TGTGCCAGCAGCCCCGGCAGTTGGGTCCAAAACTCCTACGAGCAGTACTTC.

CDR3 sequence: CASSLDAAYGYTF. DNA for the CDR3: TGCGCCAGCAGCTTGGATGCGGCCTATGGCTACACCTTC. V is TRBV5-1 and J is TRBJ1-2; D is unclear. CDR3 length equals 13 residues. V was shortened by 0 bases and J by 4 bases, with 7 bases between the two germline ends. The V gene's germline CDR1 is SGHRS and CDR2 YFSETQ.

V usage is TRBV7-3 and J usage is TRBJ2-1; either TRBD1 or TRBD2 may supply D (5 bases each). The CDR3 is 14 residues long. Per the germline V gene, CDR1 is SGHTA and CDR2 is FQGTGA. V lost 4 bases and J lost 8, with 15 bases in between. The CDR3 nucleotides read TGTGCCAGCAGCTGGCGGTCCCGAGGGGATGAGCAGTTCTTC. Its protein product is CASSWRSRGDEQFF. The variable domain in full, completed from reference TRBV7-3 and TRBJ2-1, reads GAGVSQTPSNKVTEKGKYVELRCDPISGHTALYWYRQSLGQGPEFLIYFQGTGAADDSGLPNDRFFAVRPEGSVSTLKIQRTERGDSAVYLCASSWRSRGDEQFFGPGTRLTVL.

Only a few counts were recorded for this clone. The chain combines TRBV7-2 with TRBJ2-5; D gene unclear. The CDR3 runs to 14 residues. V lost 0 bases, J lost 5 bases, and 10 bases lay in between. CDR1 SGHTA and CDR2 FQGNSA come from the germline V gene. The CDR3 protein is CASSLASGLETQYF. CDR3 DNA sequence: TGTGCCAGCAGCTTAGCGTCCGGTTTGGAGACCCAGTACTTC.

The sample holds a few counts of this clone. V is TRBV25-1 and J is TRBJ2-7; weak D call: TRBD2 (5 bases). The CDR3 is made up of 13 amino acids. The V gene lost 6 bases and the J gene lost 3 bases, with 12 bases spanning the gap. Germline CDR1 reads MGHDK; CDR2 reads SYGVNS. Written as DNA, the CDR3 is TGTGCCAGCAGCCCCCCGGGGAACTACGAGCAGTACTTC. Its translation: CASSPPGNYEQYF.

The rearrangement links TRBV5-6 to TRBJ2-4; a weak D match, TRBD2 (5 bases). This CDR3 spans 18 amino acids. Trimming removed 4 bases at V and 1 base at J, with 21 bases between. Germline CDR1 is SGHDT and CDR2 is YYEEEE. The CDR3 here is CASSPRVQSSSAKNIQYF. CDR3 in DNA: TGTGCCAGCAGCCCGAGGGTCCAAAGCTCATCGGCCAAAAACATTCAGTACTTC.

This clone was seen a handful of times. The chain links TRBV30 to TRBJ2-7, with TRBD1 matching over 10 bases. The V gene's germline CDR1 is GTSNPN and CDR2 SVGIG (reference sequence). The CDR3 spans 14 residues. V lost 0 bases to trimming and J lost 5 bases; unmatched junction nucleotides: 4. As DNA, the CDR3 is TGTGCCTGGAGTGTCGACAGGGGGCTCAACGAGCAGTACTTC. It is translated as CAWSVDRGLNEQYF.

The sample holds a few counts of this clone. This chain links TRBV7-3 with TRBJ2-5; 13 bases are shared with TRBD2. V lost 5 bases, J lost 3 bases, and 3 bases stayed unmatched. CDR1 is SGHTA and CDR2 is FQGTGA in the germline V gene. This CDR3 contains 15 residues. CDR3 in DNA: TGTGCCAGCAGCGCAGGACTAGCGGGAGAAGAGACCCAGTACTTC. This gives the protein CASSAGLAGEETQYF.

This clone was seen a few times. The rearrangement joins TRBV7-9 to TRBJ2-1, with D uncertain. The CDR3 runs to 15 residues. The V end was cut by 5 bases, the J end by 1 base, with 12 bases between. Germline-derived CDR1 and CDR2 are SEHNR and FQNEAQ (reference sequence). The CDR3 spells CASSPGQRSYNEQFF. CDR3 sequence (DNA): TGTGCCAGCAGCCCGGGCCAAAGGTCCTACAATGAGCAGTTCTTC.

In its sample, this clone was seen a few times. CDR3 DNA sequence: TGTGCCAGTAGTATCGAATATGGCTACACCTTC. This gives the protein CASSIEYGYTF. The chain links TRBV19 to TRBJ1-2, with D unclear. V dropped 3 bases and J dropped 5 bases, with 4 bases sitting between them. Germline V gene lookup returns CDR1 LNHDA and CDR2 SQIVND (reference sequence). The CDR3 sequence is 11 residues long.

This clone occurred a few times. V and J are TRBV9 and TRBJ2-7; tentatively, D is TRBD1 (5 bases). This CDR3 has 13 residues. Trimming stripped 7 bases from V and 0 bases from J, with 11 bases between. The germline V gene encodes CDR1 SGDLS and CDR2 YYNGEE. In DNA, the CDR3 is TGTGCCAGCTCAAAGGGGAACTCCTACGAGCAGTACTTC. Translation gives CASSKGNSYEQYF.

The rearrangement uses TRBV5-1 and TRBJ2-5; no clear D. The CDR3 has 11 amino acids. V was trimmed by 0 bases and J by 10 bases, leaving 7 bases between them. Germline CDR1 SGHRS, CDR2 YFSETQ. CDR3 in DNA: TGCGCCAGCAGCTTGGATGAATTCCAGTACTTC. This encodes CASSLDEFQYF. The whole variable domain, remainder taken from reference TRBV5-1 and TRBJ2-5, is KAGVTQTPRYLIKTRGQQVTLSCSPISGHRSVSWYQQTPGQGLQFLFEYFSETQRNKGNFPGRFSGRQFSNSRSEMNVSTLELGDSALYLCASSLDEFQYFGPGTRLLVL.

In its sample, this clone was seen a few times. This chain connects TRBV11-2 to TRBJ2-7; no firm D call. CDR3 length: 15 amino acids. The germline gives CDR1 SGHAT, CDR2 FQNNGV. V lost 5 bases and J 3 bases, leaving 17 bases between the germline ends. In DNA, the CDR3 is TGTGCCAGCAGCCGAGATTTACGGGTAGACTACGAGCAGTACTTC. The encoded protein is CASSRDLRVDYEQYF.

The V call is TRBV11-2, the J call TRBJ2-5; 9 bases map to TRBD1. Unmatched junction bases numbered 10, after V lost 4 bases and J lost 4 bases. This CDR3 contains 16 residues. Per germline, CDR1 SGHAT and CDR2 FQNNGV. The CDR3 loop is CASSYGIGTGIETQYF. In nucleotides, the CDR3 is TGTGCCAGCAGCTACGGAATTGGGACAGGGATAGAGACCCAGTACTTC.

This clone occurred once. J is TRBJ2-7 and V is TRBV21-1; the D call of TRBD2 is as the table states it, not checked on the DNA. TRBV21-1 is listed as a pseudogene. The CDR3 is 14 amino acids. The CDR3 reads CASRTGLADGEQYF. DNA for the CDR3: TGTGCCAGCAGAACGGGACTAGCGGACGGCGAGCAGTACTTC.

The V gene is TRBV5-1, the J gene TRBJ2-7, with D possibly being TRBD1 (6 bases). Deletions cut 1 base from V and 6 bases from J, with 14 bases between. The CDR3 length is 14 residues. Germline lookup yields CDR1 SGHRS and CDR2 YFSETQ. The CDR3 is CASSLTGTTPEQYF. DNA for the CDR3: TGCGCCAGCAGCTTGACCGGGACAACCCCCGAGCAGTACTTC.

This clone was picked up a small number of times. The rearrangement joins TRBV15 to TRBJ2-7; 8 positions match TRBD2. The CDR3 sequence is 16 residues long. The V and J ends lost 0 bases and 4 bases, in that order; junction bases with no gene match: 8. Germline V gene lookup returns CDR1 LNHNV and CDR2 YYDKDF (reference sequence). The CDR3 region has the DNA TGTGCCACCAGCAGAGACCACGCTAGCGGGCCGTACGAGCAGTACTTC. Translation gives CATSRDHASGPYEQYF.

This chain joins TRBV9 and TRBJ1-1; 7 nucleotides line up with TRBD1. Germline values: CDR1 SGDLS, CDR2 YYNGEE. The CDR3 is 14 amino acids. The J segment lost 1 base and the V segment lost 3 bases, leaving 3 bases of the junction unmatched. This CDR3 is CASSETGRNTEAFF. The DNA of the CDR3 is TGTGCCAGCAGCGAGACAGGGAGGAACACTGAAGCTTTCTTT.